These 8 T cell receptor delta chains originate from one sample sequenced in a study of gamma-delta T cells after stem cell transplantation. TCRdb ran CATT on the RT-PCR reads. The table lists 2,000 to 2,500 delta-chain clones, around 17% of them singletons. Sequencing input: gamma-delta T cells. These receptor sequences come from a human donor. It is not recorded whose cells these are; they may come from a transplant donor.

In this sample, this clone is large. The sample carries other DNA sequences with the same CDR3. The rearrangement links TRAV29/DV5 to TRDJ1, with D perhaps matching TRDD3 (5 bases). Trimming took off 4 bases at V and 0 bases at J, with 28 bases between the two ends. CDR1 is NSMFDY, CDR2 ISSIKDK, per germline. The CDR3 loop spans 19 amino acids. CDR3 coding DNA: TGTGCAGCAGAGGGTGTTAGGGCGGGGGCCTCGAGGGACACCGATAAACTCATCTTT. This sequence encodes CAAEGVRAGASRDTDKLIF.

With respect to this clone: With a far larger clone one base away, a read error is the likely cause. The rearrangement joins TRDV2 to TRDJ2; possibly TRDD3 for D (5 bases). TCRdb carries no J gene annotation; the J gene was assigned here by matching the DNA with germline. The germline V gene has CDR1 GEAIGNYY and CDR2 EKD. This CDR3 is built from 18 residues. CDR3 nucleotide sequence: TGTGCCTGTGACACCGGGCGGGGGGTCTCAGCTTTGACAGCAAAACTCTTCTTT. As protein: CACDTGRGVSALTAKLFF.

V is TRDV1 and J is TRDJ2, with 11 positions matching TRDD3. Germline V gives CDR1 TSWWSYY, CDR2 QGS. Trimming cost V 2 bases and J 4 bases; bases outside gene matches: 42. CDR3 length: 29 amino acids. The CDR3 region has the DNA TGTGCTCTTGGGGAAGGCTTGGGGGTAGGGGCTAGAATACTAGGTCTGGGGGATACAGGTGGGACTCCGACAGCACAACTCTTCTTT. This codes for CALGEGLGVGARILGLGDTGGTPTAQLFF.

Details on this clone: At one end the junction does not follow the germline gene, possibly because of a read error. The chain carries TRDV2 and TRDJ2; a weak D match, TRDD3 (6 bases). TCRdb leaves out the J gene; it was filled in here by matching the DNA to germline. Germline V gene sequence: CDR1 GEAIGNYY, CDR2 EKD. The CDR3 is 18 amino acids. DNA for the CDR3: TGTGCCTGTGACACCGTTTCGGTGGGATATAGGAAGACAGCAGAACTCTTCTTT. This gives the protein CACDTVSVGYRKTAELFF.

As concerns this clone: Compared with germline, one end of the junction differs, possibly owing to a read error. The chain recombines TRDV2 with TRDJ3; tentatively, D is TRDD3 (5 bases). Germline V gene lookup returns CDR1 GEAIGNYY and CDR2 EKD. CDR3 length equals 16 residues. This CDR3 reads CACDLGSSWDTLQIFF. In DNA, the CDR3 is TGTGCCTGTGACTTGGGGAGCTCCTGGGACACCCTCCAGATTTTTTTC.

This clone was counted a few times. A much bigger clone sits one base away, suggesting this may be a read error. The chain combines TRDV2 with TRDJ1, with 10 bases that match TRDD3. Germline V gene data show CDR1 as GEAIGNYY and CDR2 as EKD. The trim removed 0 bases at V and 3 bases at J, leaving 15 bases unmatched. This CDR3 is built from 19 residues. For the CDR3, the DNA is TGTGCCTGTGACACCCCTCTTCTAAGGGGGATACGTGACGCCGATAAACTCATCTTT. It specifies CACDTPLLRGIRDADKLIF.

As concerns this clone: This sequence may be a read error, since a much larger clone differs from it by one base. The CDR3 DNA is TGTGCCTGTGACACCGTGCCCTACAATACTGGGGAGTCGCTGTACACCGATAAACTCATCTTT. Its protein is CACDTVPYNTGESLYTDKLIF. V is TRDV2 and J is TRDJ1; 7 positions agree with TRDD3. The CDR3 sequence is 21 residues long. The trim removed 0 bases at V and 0 bases at J, leaving 21 bases unmatched. Germline V lookup: CDR1 GEAIGNYY, CDR2 EKD.

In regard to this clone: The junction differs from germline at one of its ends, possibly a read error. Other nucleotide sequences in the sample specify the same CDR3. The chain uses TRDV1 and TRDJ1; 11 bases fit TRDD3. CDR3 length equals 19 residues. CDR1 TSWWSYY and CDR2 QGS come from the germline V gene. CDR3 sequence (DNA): TGTGCTCTTGGGGAGATCCTCATACTGGGGGATAGGGAAACCGATAAACTTATCTTT. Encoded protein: CALGEILILGDRETDKLIF.